The source of this T cell receptor (beta chain) is a study of control samples from healthy donors and cancer patients. Some clones are missing from TCRdb's copy, which holds only in-frame ones; the method was immunoSEQ multiplex PCR. The data show 120,000 or so clones, with about nine tenths seen just once and about 8.7% held by the top ten. The V and J ends lost 4 bases and 3 bases respectively, with 9 bases between them. This CDR3 comprises 13 residues. Germline CDR1 reads LGHDT; CDR2 reads YNNKEL (reference sequence). The receptor was derived from a man aged 35-49 years in good health. The sequenced material came from blood. The rearrangement joins TRBV3-1 (or the pseudogene TRBV3-2) to TRBJ1-2, with D unresolved. The CDR3 DNA reads as TGTGCCAGCAGCCGTGATATGGACTATGGCTACACCTTC. Encoded protein: CASSRDMDYGYTF.